This T cell receptor beta chain was observed in a study of Tregs in tolerant kidney transplant recipients. General study results and limits: Validation in larger populations is needed because few patients were studied. Antigen-driven expansion was suggested because donor-specific Tregs expanded more than all Tregs in tolerant patients.

As regards this clone: The antigen is unknown.

The CDR3 loop spans 14 amino acids. Germline loops: CDR1 LNHNV, CDR2 YYDKDF (reference sequence). V gave up 0 bases and J gave up 3 bases, with 8 bases separating them. The repertoire was sequenced with immunoSEQ multiplex PCR; TCRdb's copy has only in-frame clones and lacks some. The table has around 78,000 clones, under 95% seen once; the top ten hold 0.34%. The TCR originated in a human donor who received a combined kidney and bone marrow transplant. The sample here was Tregs from blood, taken before the transplant. The J gene is TRBJ1-1, the V gene TRBV15; no clear D gene. CDR3 protein: CATSRDLADTEAFF. In nucleotides, the CDR3 is TGTGCCACCAGCAGAGATTTGGCCGACACTGAAGCTTTCTTT.